The source of this T cell receptor beta chain is a study of cytomegalovirus exposure and HLA in healthy donors. Study conclusions and caveats: Earlier analysis looked at TCR beta V segments, and most were productive about 87% or about 30% of the time. Most likely, a cluster of highly shared sequence variants arose as a sequencing artifact. Testing in vitro showed a few CMV-associated chains specific for CMV antigens.

Trimming cost V 6 bases and J 6 bases, with 10 bases left between them. From germline, CDR1 is SGHDT and CDR2 YYEEEE. CDR3 length equals 12 residues. Regarding this clone: What it binds is unknown.

PCR used 60 Vbeta primers and 13 Jbeta primers. The method was immunoSEQ multiplex PCR; TCRdb's version includes in-frame clones alone and lacks a portion of them. The profile shows over 100,000 clones, around 66% of them singletons. The source material was PBMCs. The clonotype originates from a man between 18 and 29 years old in good health and CMV-seronegative. J is TRBJ2-1 and V is TRBV5-6; no firm D call. CDR3 in DNA: TGTGCCAGCAACTCCCCGGGCAATGAGCAGTTCTTC. The encoded protein is CASNSPGNEQFF.